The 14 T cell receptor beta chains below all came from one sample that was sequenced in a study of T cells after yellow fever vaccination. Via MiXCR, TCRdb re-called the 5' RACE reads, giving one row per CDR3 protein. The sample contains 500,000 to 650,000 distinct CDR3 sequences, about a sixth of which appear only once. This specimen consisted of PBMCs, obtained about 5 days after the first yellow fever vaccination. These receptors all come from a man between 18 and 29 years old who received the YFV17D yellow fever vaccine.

CDR3 DNA sequence: TGTGCCAGCAGTCGCAGGGGACAGGGCTTCCACGAGCAGTACTTC. Protein: CASSRRGQGFHEQYF. J is TRBJ2-7 and V is TRBV6-1; 9 bases are shared with TRBD1. The J segment lost 5 bases and the V segment lost 5 bases, leaving 10 bases of the junction unmatched. The length of the CDR3 is 15 residues. Germline CDR1 MNHNS, CDR2 SASEGT.

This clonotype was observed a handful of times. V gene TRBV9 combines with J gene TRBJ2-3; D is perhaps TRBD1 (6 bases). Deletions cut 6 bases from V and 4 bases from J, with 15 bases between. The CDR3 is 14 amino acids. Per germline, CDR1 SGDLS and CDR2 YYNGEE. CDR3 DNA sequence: TGTGCCAGCACCGGGATAACAGGGCCAGATACGCAGTATTTT. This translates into CASTGITGPDTQYF. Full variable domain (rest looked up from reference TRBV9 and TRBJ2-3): DSGVTQTPKHLITATGQRVTLRCSPRSGDLSVYWYQQSLDQGLQFLIQYYNGEERAKGNILERFSAQQFPDLHSELNLSSLELGDSALYFCASTGITGPDTQYFGPGTRLTVL.

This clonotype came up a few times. This CDR3 reads CASSLESGLKEQYF. The CDR3 DNA sequence: TGTGCCAGCAGCCTCGAATCGGGCCTCAAGGAGCAGTACTTC. V and J are TRBV7-8 and TRBJ2-7, with D hard to call. The ends were cut back, 5 bases at V and 7 bases at J, with 18 bases in the middle. Germline CDR1 is SGHVS and CDR2 is FQNEAQ. This CDR3 contains 14 residues.

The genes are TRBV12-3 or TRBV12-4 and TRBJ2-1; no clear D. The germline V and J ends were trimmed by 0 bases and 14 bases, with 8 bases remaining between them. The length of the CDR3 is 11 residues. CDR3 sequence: CASSLAGLEFF. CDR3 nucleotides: TGTGCCAGCAGTTTAGCAGGGTTGGAGTTCTTC.

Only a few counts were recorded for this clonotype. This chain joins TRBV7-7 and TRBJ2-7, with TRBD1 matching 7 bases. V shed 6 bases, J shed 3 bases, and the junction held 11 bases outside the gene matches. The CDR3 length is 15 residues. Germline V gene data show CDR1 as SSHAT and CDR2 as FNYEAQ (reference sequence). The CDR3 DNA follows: TGTGCCAGCAGTTTGCGACAGGGCGGCTTCTACGAGCAGTACTTC. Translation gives CASSLRQGGFYEQYF.

For the CDR3, the DNA is TGTGCCAGCAGCTTCCGGGACAGGGGCTACAATGAGCAGTTCTTC. It translates to CASSFRDRGYNEQFF. The rearrangement uses TRBV9 and TRBJ2-1; 10 nucleotides line up with TRBD1. With V trimmed by 4 bases and J by 3 bases, 4 bases remained unmatched. Germline V gives CDR1 SGDLS, CDR2 YYNGEE. There are 15 residues in the CDR3.

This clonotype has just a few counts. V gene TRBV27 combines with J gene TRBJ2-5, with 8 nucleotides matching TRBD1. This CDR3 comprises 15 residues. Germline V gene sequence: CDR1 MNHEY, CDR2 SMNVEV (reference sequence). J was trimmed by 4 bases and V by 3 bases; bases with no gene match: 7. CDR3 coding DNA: TGTGCCAGCAGTTTCTATCTGGACAGGGTAGAGACCCAGTACTTC. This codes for CASSFYLDRVETQYF.

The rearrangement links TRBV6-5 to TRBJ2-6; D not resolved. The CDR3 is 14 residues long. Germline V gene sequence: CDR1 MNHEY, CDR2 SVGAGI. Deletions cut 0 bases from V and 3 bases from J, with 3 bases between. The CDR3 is CASSYSDGANVLTF. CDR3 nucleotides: TGTGCCAGCAGTTACTCGGATGGGGCCAACGTCCTGACTTTC.

CDR3 DNA: TGTGCCAGCAGCCGAGCGGGGCCAAATTCCAATGAGCAGTTCTTC. It yields the protein CASSRAGPNSNEQFF. This sequence joins TRBV3-1 and TRBJ2-1; the match to TRBD2 covers 7 bases. The CDR3 spans 15 residues. Germline V gene lookup returns CDR1 LGHDT and CDR2 YNNKEL (reference sequence). The V segment lost 4 bases and the J segment 6 bases; nucleotides outside the gene matches: 9.

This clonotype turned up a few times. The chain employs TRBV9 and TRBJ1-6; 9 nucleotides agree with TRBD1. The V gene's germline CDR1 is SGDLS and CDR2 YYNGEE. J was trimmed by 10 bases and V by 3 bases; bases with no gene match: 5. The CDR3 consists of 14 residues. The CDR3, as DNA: TGTGCCAGCAGCGAGACAGGGGGGAGGTCACCCCTCCACTTT. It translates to CASSETGGRSPLHF.

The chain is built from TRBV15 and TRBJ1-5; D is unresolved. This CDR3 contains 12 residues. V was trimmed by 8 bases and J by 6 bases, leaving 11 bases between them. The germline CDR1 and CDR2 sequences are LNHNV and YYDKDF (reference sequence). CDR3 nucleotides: TGTGCCACCGGGGTGTTCTCTCAGCCCCAGCATTTT. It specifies CATGVFSQPQHF. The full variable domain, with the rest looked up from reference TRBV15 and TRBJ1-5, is DAMVIQNPRYQVTQFGKPVTLSCSQTLNHNVMYWYQQKSSQAPKLLFHYYDKDFNNEADTPDNFQSRRPNTSFCFLDIRSPGLGDTAMYLCATGVFSQPQHFGDGTRLSIL.

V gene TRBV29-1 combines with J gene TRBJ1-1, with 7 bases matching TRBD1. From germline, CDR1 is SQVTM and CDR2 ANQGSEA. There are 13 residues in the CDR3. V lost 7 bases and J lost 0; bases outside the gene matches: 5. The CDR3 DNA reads TGCAGCGCGGAGGGACAGCTGAACACTGAAGCTTTCTTT. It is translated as CSAEGQLNTEAFF. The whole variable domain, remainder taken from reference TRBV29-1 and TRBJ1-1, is SAVISQKPSRDICQRGTSLTIQCQVDSQVTMMFWYRQQPGQSLTLIATANQGSEATYESGFVIDKFPISRPNLTFSTLTVSNMSPEDSSIYLCSAEGQLNTEAFFGQGTRLTVV.

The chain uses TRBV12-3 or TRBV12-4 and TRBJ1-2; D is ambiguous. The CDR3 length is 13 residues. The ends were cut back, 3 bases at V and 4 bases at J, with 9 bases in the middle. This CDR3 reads CASSFDGLYGYTF. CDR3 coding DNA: TGTGCCAGCAGTTTTGACGGCCTCTATGGCTACACCTTC.

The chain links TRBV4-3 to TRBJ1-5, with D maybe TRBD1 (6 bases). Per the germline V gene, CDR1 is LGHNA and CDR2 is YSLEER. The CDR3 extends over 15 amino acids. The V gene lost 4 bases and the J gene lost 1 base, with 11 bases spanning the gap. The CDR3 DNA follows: TGCGCCAGCAGCCCGGGACACCTGAGCAATCAGCCCCAGCATTTT. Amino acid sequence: CASSPGHLSNQPQHF.